Below, 27 T cell receptor beta chains from the same sample are listed, as sequenced in a study of T cells in Graves' hyperthyroidism and ophthalmopathy. RNA transcripts yielded amplified TCR beta CDR3 regions. The HTBI primer set served for first-round RT-PCR of the TCR CDR3. Each CDR3 protein is one row after TCRdb ran MiXCR on the multiplex PCR reads. Among 300,000 to 400,000 distinct CDR3 sequences listed, around a sixth were seen once. Input material: blood. Every receptor here comes from a woman aged 45 to 65 with Graves' hyperthyroidism.

Many counts were recorded for this clonotype. The chain joins TRBV12-3 or TRBV12-4 to TRBJ2-1; TRBD2 matches at 9 bases. This CDR3 has 18 amino acids. V was pared by 5 bases and J by 1 base, with 12 bases of the junction left unmatched. The CDR3 nucleotides are TGTGCCAGCAGTACCTTGGGCGCTAGCGGGATGTCCTACAATGAGCAGTTCTTC. Its protein is CASSTLGASGMSYNEQFF.

This clonotype was seen at least ten times. The CDR3 coding sequence is TGTGCCAGCAGCCCGAGCGGGAGGGGCACAGATACGCAGTATTTT. This gives the protein CASSPSGRGTDTQYF. The chain recombines TRBV13 with TRBJ2-3; 10 nucleotides agree with TRBD2. This CDR3 is built from 15 residues. The J segment lost 1 base and the V segment lost 5 bases, leaving 3 bases of the junction unmatched. Germline V gene data show CDR1 as PRHDT and CDR2 as FYEKMQ (reference sequence).

This chain uses TRBV9 with TRBJ1-1, with D possibly being TRBD1 (5 bases). The V and J ends lost 3 bases and 4 bases respectively, with 13 bases between them. Germline V gene sequence: CDR1 SGDLS, CDR2 YYNGEE. This CDR3 has 14 residues. Here the CDR3 DNA reads TGTGCCAGCAGCGCCTATGACGGGGGCACTGAAGCTTTCTTT. Protein sequence: CASSAYDGGTEAFF.

This clonotype was seen only a few times. The chain joins TRBV13 to TRBJ1-2; possible D gene TRBD1, 6 bases. CDR1 and CDR2 from the germline V gene are PRHDT and FYEKMQ (reference sequence). V lost 7 bases, J lost 7 bases, and 16 bases lay in between. This CDR3 comprises 13 residues. The chain's CDR3 is CASISRGRGGYTF. The CDR3 DNA is TGTGCCAGCATTAGCCGGGGGCGCGGTGGCTACACCTTC.

Regarding this clonotype: With a much larger clone just one base away, this may be a read error. The V and J genes are TRBV18 and TRBJ2-3; D gene ambiguous. With the DNA end fitting TRBJ1-5 better, the J assignment may be wrong. Germline V gene lookup returns CDR1 KGHSH and CDR2 LQKENI. The CDR3 spans 19 residues. The CDR3 is CASSPRGVTSGSRADTQHF. CDR3 DNA sequence: TGTGCCAGCTCACCACGGGGAGTGACTAGCGGGAGTAGGGCAGATACGCAGCATTTT.

V usage is TRBV14 and J usage is TRBJ2-7; 8 nucleotides align to TRBD1. The CDR3 loop spans 15 amino acids. CDR1 is SGHDN, CDR2 FVKESK, per germline. V gave up 3 bases and J gave up 2 bases; unmatched junction bases: 6. The CDR3 sequence: CASSHPGTGTYEQYF. CDR3 DNA sequence: TGTGCCAGCAGCCACCCCGGGACAGGCACCTACGAGCAGTACTTC.

The chain links TRBV10-2 to TRBJ2-7; TRBD1 matches 11 bases. Unmatched junction bases numbered 6, after V lost 4 bases and J lost 7 bases. Per the germline V gene, CDR1 is WSHSY and CDR2 is SAAADI. The CDR3 has 14 amino acids. The CDR3: CASSVLGTGGEQYV. CDR3 sequence (DNA): TGCGCCAGCAGTGTGTTGGGGACAGGGGGTGAGCAGTACGTC.

Ten or more counts support this clonotype. V usage is TRBV3-1 and J usage is TRBJ2-5; weak D call: TRBD2 (6 bases). The CDR3 is 16 residues long. The germline V gene encodes CDR1 LGHDT and CDR2 YNNKEL (reference sequence). V lost 0 bases, J lost 5 bases, and 16 bases lay in between. The CDR3 reads CASSQDLTRMEETQYF. In DNA form, the CDR3 reads TGTGCCAGCAGCCAAGATCTGACTAGAATGGAGGAGACCCAGTACTTC.

This clonotype was observed a handful of times. A much larger clone is a single base away; this may be a read error. This chain links TRBV5-1 with TRBJ2-1, with D uncertain. The V end lost 4 bases, the J end lost 3 bases, and 20 bases lay between the germline ends. This CDR3 comprises 17 residues. Germline values: CDR1 SGHRS, CDR2 YFSETQ. This CDR3 is CASSGQDGFVFYNEQFF. The CDR3 nucleotides are TGCGCCAGCAGCGGCCAAGATGGTTTTGTTTTCTACAATGAGCAGTTCTTC. Variable domain in full (rest from reference TRBV5-1 and TRBJ2-1): KAGVTQTPRYLIKTRGQQVTLSCSPISGHRSVSWYQQTPGQGLQFLFEYFSETQRNKGNFPGRFSGRQFSNSRSEMNVSTLELGDSALYLCASSGQDGFVFYNEQFFGPGTRLTVL.

V and J are TRBV7-2 and TRBJ1-1; D might be TRBD1 (6 bases). V was shortened by 4 bases and J by 10 bases, with 19 bases between the two germline ends. The germline V gene encodes CDR1 SGHTA and CDR2 FQGNSA. The CDR3 contains 14 residues. In DNA, the CDR3 is TGTGCCAGCAGCTACCCCACAGGGTTACAGGGAGCTTTCTTT. It encodes CASSYPTGLQGAFF.

The J gene is TRBJ2-2, the V gene TRBV5-1; 8 nucleotides align to TRBD2. Germline CDR1 SGHRS, CDR2 YFSETQ. J was trimmed by 7 bases and V by 6 bases; bases with no gene match: 23. The CDR3 length is 19 residues. The CDR3 DNA reads as TGCGCCAGCAAGGTCCGCGCTGGTGGTAGCGGGGCCGCTGGCGGGGAGCTGTTTTTT. This codes for CASKVRAGGSGAAGGELFF.

This clonotype was counted between two and nine times. V gene TRBV6-2 or TRBV6-3 combines with J gene TRBJ2-1, with TRBD1 matching 12 bases. From germline, CDR1 is MNHEY and CDR2 SVGEGT. The CDR3 sequence is 18 residues long. J was trimmed by 0 bases and V by 4 bases; bases with no gene match: 7. CDR3 nucleotides: TGTGCCAGCAGTTTAGGGACAGGGGGCAGAGGCTCCTACAATGAGCAGTTCTTC. It specifies CASSLGTGGRGSYNEQFF.

This clonotype has just a few counts. The V call is TRBV7-2, the J call TRBJ2-2, with TRBD2 as a possible D gene (6 bases). The V gene lost 5 bases and the J gene lost 3 bases, with 19 bases spanning the gap. Germline CDR1 is SGHTA and CDR2 is FQGNSA. The CDR3 is made up of 17 amino acids. CDR3 DNA sequence: TGTGCCAGCAGCCCCGACGTCGCGGAGGGTTACACCGGGGAGCTGTTTTTT. It yields the protein CASSPDVAEGYTGELFF.

This clonotype was detected ten times or more. The gene calls are TRBV20-1 and TRBJ2-5, with 11 positions matching TRBD2. The CDR3 is 16 residues long. From germline, CDR1 is DFQATT and CDR2 SNEGSKA (reference sequence). V shed 1 base, J shed 0 bases, and the junction held 4 bases outside the gene matches. CDR3 DNA sequence: TGCAGTGCTAGAGGGACTAGCGGGTGGTACCAAGAGACCCAGTACTTC. It translates to CSARGTSGWYQETQYF.

The chain uses TRBV4-2 and TRBJ2-7; 8 bases match TRBD2. This CDR3 region has 16 residues. Trimming removed 0 bases from V and 3 bases from J; junction bases left unmatched: 7. CDR1 and CDR2 from the germline V gene are LGHNA and YNFKEQ. Here the CDR3 reads CASSQEGAGAVYEQYF. In nucleotides, the CDR3 is TGTGCCAGCAGCCAAGAGGGAGCGGGAGCTGTCTACGAGCAGTACTTC.

The gene calls are TRBV3-1 and TRBJ2-2, with D unresolved. Trimming took off 4 bases at V and 7 bases at J, with 13 bases between the two ends. The CDR3 is 14 residues long. The germline V gene encodes CDR1 LGHDT and CDR2 YNNKEL (reference sequence). CDR3 region: CASSPTPTGGELFF. DNA of the CDR3: TGTGCCAGCAGCCCGACCCCCACCGGCGGGGAGCTGTTTTTT.

This clonotype occurred many times. This sequence joins TRBV11-2 and TRBJ2-5; tentative D call: TRBD2 (7 bases). The CDR3 extends over 14 amino acids. V was trimmed by 4 bases and J by 2 bases, leaving 11 bases between them. The V gene's germline CDR1 is SGHAT and CDR2 FQNNGV. The CDR3 region is CASSWEGEQETQYF. Here the CDR3 DNA reads TGTGCCAGCAGCTGGGAGGGGGAACAAGAGACCCAGTACTTC.

This clonotype was seen a few times. The chain carries TRBV12-5 and TRBJ2-5; TRBD1 agrees at 8 bases. This CDR3 contains 21 residues. Germline V lookup: CDR1 LGHNT, CDR2 FRNRAP. Trimming removed 0 bases from V and 2 bases from J; junction bases left unmatched: 20. In DNA, the CDR3 is TGTGCTAGTGGTTTGGTACTAGGTTGGACAGGGAAATTTCCAGTACAAGAGACCCAGTACTTC. The encoded protein is CASGLVLGWTGKFPVQETQYF. The full variable domain, completed using reference TRBV12-5 and TRBJ2-5, is DARVTQTPRHKVTEMGQEVTMRCQPILGHNTVFWYRQTMMQGLELLAYFRNRAPLDDSGMPKDRFSAEMPDATLATLKIQPSEPRDSAVYFCASGLVLGWTGKFPVQETQYFGPGTRLLVL.

This clonotype came up many times. The CDR3 DNA sequence: TGTGCCAGCAGCGACAGGGGGCTCTTCGAGCAGTACTTC. This gives the protein CASSDRGLFEQYF. The chain carries TRBV6-1 and TRBJ2-7; 10 bases map to TRBD1. This CDR3 spans 13 amino acids. V shed 6 bases, J shed 6 bases, and the junction held 5 bases outside the gene matches. The V gene's germline CDR1 is MNHNS and CDR2 SASEGT.

In nucleotides, the CDR3 is TGCAGTGCTAGAGATAGGACTTACGAGCAGTACGTC. It codes for CSARDRTYEQYV. V gene TRBV20-1 combines with J gene TRBJ2-7; D might be TRBD2 (5 bases). Germline V CDR1 and CDR2: DFQATT, SNEGSKA (reference sequence). Trimming left V 0 bases short and J 4 bases short, with 7 bases between. This CDR3 spans 12 amino acids.

This clonotype was recorded at least ten times. The gene calls are TRBV12-3 or TRBV12-4 and TRBJ2-5, with D maybe TRBD1 (5 bases). This CDR3 is built from 16 residues. V was clipped by 7 bases and J by 2 bases, with 20 bases between them. The CDR3 coding sequence is TGTGCCAGCACCCGCCAAATGGGAACAGGACAAGAGACCCAGTACTTC. It yields the protein CASTRQMGTGQETQYF.

In its sample, this clonotype was seen many times. The rearrangement links TRBV20-1 to TRBJ2-7, with 7 positions matching TRBD1. The CDR3 has 14 residues. Germline lookup yields CDR1 DFQATT and CDR2 SNEGSKA (reference sequence). Unmatched junction bases numbered 6, after V lost 1 base and J lost 3 bases. DNA for the CDR3: TGCAGTGCTAGAGGGGGTCCAGGGGGCTACGAGCAGTACTTC. Protein: CSARGGPGGYEQYF.

This clonotype was recorded at least ten times. The chain is built from TRBV2 and TRBJ2-1; TRBD2 might be the D (6 bases). Germline V CDR1 and CDR2: SNHLY, FYNNEI. Trimming left V 2 bases short and J 1 base short, with 12 bases between. The CDR3 extends over 16 amino acids. CDR3 sequence: CASSEQGLQSYNEQFF. The CDR3 coding sequence is TGTGCCAGCAGTGAACAGGGACTCCAATCCTACAATGAGCAGTTCTTC.

In the case of this clonotype: This may arise from a read error, as a much more abundant clone is one base away. V and J are TRBV5-1 and TRBJ2-3; the D gene is possibly TRBD1 (6 bases). The ends were cut back, 7 bases at V and 3 bases at J, with 18 bases in the middle. Looked up from germline, CDR1 is SGHRS and CDR2 is YFSETQ. The CDR3 is 15 residues long. The CDR3 region is CASGRDRPPTDTQYF. The CDR3 DNA follows: TGCGCCAGCGGCCGCGACAGGCCGCCTACAGATACGCAGTATTTT.

This chain uses TRBV18 with TRBJ2-1; D call uncertain. V dropped 7 bases and J dropped 5 bases, with 9 bases sitting between them. Germline V lookup: CDR1 KGHSH, CDR2 LQKENI. CDR3 size: 12 residues. Here the CDR3 reads CASLSDHNEQFF. Written as DNA, the CDR3 is TGTGCCAGCTTGTCGGATCACAATGAGCAGTTCTTC.

Comments on this clonotype: A single base separates this from a much larger clone, so it may be a read error. This chain connects TRBV10-3 to TRBJ1-1, with D uncertain. In germline, CDR1 is ENHRY, CDR2 SYGVKD. This CDR3 is 15 amino acids long. The CDR3 reads CAINESEAMNTEAFF. CDR3 in DNA: TGTGCCATCAATGAGTCTGAGGCCATGAACACTGAAGCTTTCTTT.

Points on this clonotype: A much larger clone differs from this one at a single base, so this may be a read error. The chain carries TRBV30 and TRBJ2-3; 7 bases align to TRBD2. The CDR3 loop spans 14 amino acids. The germline V gene has CDR1 GTSNPN and CDR2 SVGIG (reference sequence). Here the CDR3 reads CAWSNGAGVDAQYF. The CDR3 nucleotides are TGTGCCTGGAGTAATGGGGCGGGGGTAGATGCGCAGTATTTT. The full variable domain, with the rest looked up from reference TRBV30 and TRBJ2-3, is SQTIHQWPATLVQPVGSPLSLECTVEGTSNPNLYWYRQAAGRGLQLLFYSVGIGQISSEVPQNLSASRPQDRQFILSSKKLLLSDSGFYLCAWSNGAGVDAQYFGPGTRLTVL.